This TCR beta chain was captured by sequencing in a study of blood T cell repertoires in COVID-19. Study overall: The United States, Italy and Spain provided the acute and convalescent COVID-19 samples. PBMCs, B-cell-depleted T cells, or T cells provided the cDNA or gDNA that made up the material.

V trimming: 2 bases; J trimming: 2 bases; junction bases outside the gene matches: 8. The CDR3 is 16 residues long. Germline V gene lookup returns CDR1 LGHNA and CDR2 YNFKEQ. As handled by the study authors: Amplification of reference gene primers provided the estimated nucleated cell counts. Some clones are missing from TCRdb's copy, which holds only in-frame ones; the method was immunoSEQ multiplex PCR. V and J calls plus clone size are reproduced from that table; the DNA served to infer D and trimming. Found here are 55,000 to 70,000 clones, around 90% of them singletons; the top ten hold 22%. Seattle enrolled patients during active infection and tracked them longitudinally.

Specimen: peripheral blood. The TCR was taken from a woman aged 80 or older with COVID-19, enrolled during active disease. This chain links TRBV4-2 with TRBJ2-5; 7 bases fit TRBD2. The CDR3 region is CASSQSEERGQETQYF. CDR3 nucleotides: TGTGCCAGCAGCCAAAGTGAAGAGCGGGGACAAGAGACCCAGTACTTC.